This T cell receptor beta chain was sequenced in a study of CD8 T cells in ankylosing spondylitis (dated by TCRdb to 2016 to 2017). Regarding the research as a whole: The study set out to find disease-linked TCR variants by profiling T cell receptor beta repertoires in ankylosing spondylitis patients and healthy donors. Peripheral blood samples were taken, and synovial fluid was additionally collected from ankylosing spondylitis patients. The whole study cohort included over 85 healthy donors and about two dozen ankylosing spondylitis patients. The research as a whole found: The disease-linked clones were reported to be significantly enriched in matched synovial fluid samples from ankylosing spondylitis patients. A CD8+ phenotype was shown by the disease-linked clones, which were found at relatively low frequencies in peripheral blood. Blood from ankylosing spondylitis patients appeared to be characterized by a TCR beta motif composed of roughly 8 highly homologous amino acid variants. Some of the motif variants had been reported before in the synovial fluid and blood of reactive arthritis patients, a finding that suggests common disease-initiation mechanisms.

The CDR3, cysteine through phenylalanine, is 15 amino acids long. The CDR3 DNA has 45 bases and is translated from base 1. V loses 5 bases, J loses 0 bases, and the germline ends lie 11 bases apart. Many counts were recorded for this clonotype. Its antigen is still unknown. No base quality values were provided; no much bigger clone lies one nucleotide off. TCRdb names Illumina HiSeq 2500 as the instrument used. Quantitative 5'-RACE with molecular barcodes was used to prepare TCR beta libraries. As for the authors' bioinformatics: A new computational method based on a probabilistic model of VDJ rearrangement was used to identify disease-linked TCR variants. Through fastp at Q25 and MiXCR, TCRdb rebuilt clones from the public reads, retaining in-frame beta chains. Each entry is one CDR3 protein sequence, shown with its most common DNA and genes. The V and J calls and clone size are TCRdb's, not the authors'. This sample lists fewer than 50,000 distinct CDR3 sequences; 11% were detected once. 1.2% to 1.5% of the sample is in the top ten clones.

The source is a male donor with ankylosing spondylitis or in good health (not recorded which). The chain is made from TRBV12-3 or TRBV12-4 and TRBJ1-5, with the D gene call left open. The sample taken for sequencing was blood, either unsorted or a sorted T cell fraction (not recorded which). The sequenced DNA: TGTGCCAGCAGTCTCGACGGCAATAGCAATCAGCCCCAGCATTTT. This sequence encodes CASSLDGNSNQPQHF.